This entry lists 10 T cell receptor beta chains sequenced from one sample in a study of blood T cell repertoires in COVID-19. Clones were sequenced by immunoSEQ multiplex PCR, and TCRdb holds only the in-frame ones, with some missing. The sample carries some 90,000 clones, 82% recorded once. Sequenced sample: peripheral blood. These receptors originate from a man in his 70s with active or convalescent COVID-19.

This clone was observed once. The chain is built from TRBV4-1 and TRBJ2-3; tentatively, D is TRBD1 (6 bases). Germline CDR1 and CDR2: MGHRA and YSYEKL. Trimming removed 4 bases from V and 0 bases from J, with 17 bases in between. The CDR3 consists of 17 residues. The CDR3 here is CASSRGRTVSSTDTQYF. The CDR3 DNA sequence: TGCGCCAGCAGCCGAGGTAGGACAGTTTCTAGCACAGATACGCAGTATTTT.

V gene TRBV5-1 combines with J gene TRBJ2-5, with TRBD2 matching over 7 bases. Trimming at V came to 0 bases and at J to 5 bases, leaving 7 bases not matched to a gene. The CDR3 sequence is 15 residues long. The germline V gene has CDR1 SGHRS and CDR2 YFSETQ. In DNA form, the CDR3 reads TGCGCCAGCAGCTTGGTGGGACTACCGGATGAGACCCAGTACTTC. Protein: CASSLVGLPDETQYF.

This clone was recorded only once. The rearrangement uses TRBV13 and TRBJ2-7, with D possibly being TRBD2 (5 bases). Trimming removed 5 bases at V and 6 bases at J, with 11 bases between. The CDR3 totals 12 residues. Germline loops: CDR1 PRHDT, CDR2 FYEKMQ (reference sequence). The CDR3 loop reads CASSRGWTEQYF. CDR3 bases: TGTGCCAGCAGCCGCGGGTGGACCGAGCAGTACTTC.

This rearrangement joins TRBV5-1 to TRBJ1-1; D not resolved. Germline V gives CDR1 SGHRS, CDR2 YFSETQ. The CDR3 loop spans 14 amino acids. V was trimmed by 4 bases and J by 1 base, leaving 11 bases between them. CDR3 sequence: CASSPVRPNTEAFF. The CDR3 nucleotides read TGCGCCAGCAGCCCAGTGCGGCCGAACACTGAAGCTTTCTTT.

V gene TRBV18 combines with J gene TRBJ1-3; a weak D match, TRBD1 (5 bases). CDR1 and CDR2 (germline): KGHSH, LQKENI. CDR3 length: 16 residues. The V end was cut by 3 bases, the J end by 4 bases, with 16 bases between. Here the CDR3 DNA reads TGTGCCAGCTCACCCTCGTCCCTCCCAGGGGGAAACACCATATATTTT. As protein: CASSPSSLPGGNTIYF.

The CDR3 loop reads CASSGLAGGSTDTQYF. The DNA for the CDR3 is TGTGCCAGCAGCGGACTAGCGGGGGGGAGCACAGATACGCAGTATTTT. This chain links TRBV7-3 with TRBJ2-3, with TRBD2 matching 15 bases. Germline CDR1 and CDR2: SGHTA and FQGTGA. This CDR3 spans 16 amino acids. The ends lost 5 bases at V and 0 bases at J; junction bases unmatched: 0.

The chain joins TRBV7-9 to TRBJ2-1, with a tentative D call TRBD1 (6 bases). Germline V gene lookup returns CDR1 SEHNR and CDR2 FQNEAQ (reference sequence). V lost 5 bases, J lost 6 bases, and 14 bases lay in between. This CDR3 is built from 14 residues. CDR3: CASSRVQGSNEQFF. CDR3 bases: TGTGCCAGCAGCCGGGTACAGGGTAGCAATGAGCAGTTCTTC.

The J gene is TRBJ1-2, the V gene TRBV5-6; no clear D. Germline V lookup: CDR1 SGHDT, CDR2 YYEEEE. The CDR3 has 14 amino acids. The V end lost 4 bases, the J end lost 6 bases, and 16 bases lay between the germline ends. CDR3 loop: CASSVRPGSNGYTF. CDR3 DNA: TGTGCCAGCAGCGTTCGCCCCGGGTCTAATGGCTACACCTTC. Looking up the rest from reference TRBV5-6 and TRBJ1-2 gives the full variable domain: DAGVTQSPTHLIKTRGQQVTLRCSPKSGHDTVSWYQQALGQGPQFIFQYYEEEERQRGNFPDRFSGHQFPNYSSELNVNALLLGDSALYLCASSVRPGSNGYTFGSGTRLTVV.

The V gene is TRBV30, the J gene TRBJ1-4, with D possibly TRBD1 on 6 matching bases. The CDR3 sequence is 16 residues long. Per germline, CDR1 GTSNPN and CDR2 SVGIG (reference sequence). Trimming took 0 bases from V and 5 from J, leaving 16 bases between them. CDR3 coding DNA: TGTGCCTGGAGTGTTCATATTGGGGGGGCGAATGAAAAACTGTTTTTT. It yields the protein CAWSVHIGGANEKLFF.

This clone came up many times. The V gene is TRBV15, the J gene TRBJ1-6; 8 nucleotides line up with TRBD1. V lost 5 bases and J lost 7; bases outside the gene matches: 10. Germline V gives CDR1 LNHNV, CDR2 YYDKDF (reference sequence). The CDR3 covers 16 residues. CDR3 sequence: CATSGNLQGGNSPLHF. The CDR3 coding sequence is TGTGCCACCAGCGGAAATTTACAGGGGGGCAATTCACCCCTCCACTTT. The variable domain in full, completed from reference TRBV15 and TRBJ1-6, reads DAMVIQNPRYQVTQFGKPVTLSCSQTLNHNVMYWYQQKSSQAPKLLFHYYDKDFNNEADTPDNFQSRRPNTSFCFLDIRSPGLGDTAMYLCATSGNLQGGNSPLHFGNGTRLTVT.